Shown below are 22 T cell receptor beta chains from a single sample sequenced in a study of cytomegalovirus exposure and HLA in healthy donors. Primers included in the PCR were 60 Vbeta and 13 Jbeta primers. Profiling relied on immunoSEQ multiplex PCR, and the TCRdb table lists in-frame clones only, not all of them. The repertoire holds 100,000 to 150,000 clones, with 65% to 75% as singletons. The source material was PBMCs. The receptors come from a woman between 45 and 65 years old in good health and CMV-seropositive.

The rearrangement uses TRBV7-2 and TRBJ1-4; maybe TRBD1 (5 bases). The CDR3 is made up of 18 amino acids. V lost 5 bases and J lost 1, with 20 bases in between. Germline V lookup: CDR1 SGHTA, CDR2 FQGNSA. The CDR3 protein is CASSLYGGGTVTNEKLFF. The DNA for the CDR3 is TGTGCCAGCAGCCTCTACGGTGGGGGGACGGTAACTAATGAAAAACTGTTTTTT.

This chain joins TRBV9 and TRBJ1-1, with 9 bases matching TRBD1. The CDR3 extends over 13 amino acids. The germline gives CDR1 SGDLS, CDR2 YYNGEE. Losses at the gene ends were 4 bases for V and 10 bases for J; bases not matched to a gene: 8. The CDR3 DNA reads TGTGCCAGCAGCCCATCCGGGACAGGGAGAGCTTTCTTT. It is translated as CASSPSGTGRAFF.

The V and J genes are TRBV7-2 and TRBJ1-5, with TRBD1 matching 9 bases. This CDR3 spans 16 amino acids. V lost 3 bases, J lost 7 bases, and 10 bases stayed unmatched. Germline V gene data show CDR1 as SGHTA and CDR2 as FQGNSA. The CDR3 nucleotides read TGTGCCAGCAGCTTTACCGGGACAGGGTGGGGGCAGCCCCAGCATTTT. Protein: CASSFTGTGWGQPQHF.

The genes are TRBV6-5 and TRBJ1-4; no reliable D call. The CDR3 spans 15 residues. Germline-derived CDR1 and CDR2 are MNHEY and SVGAGI. Trimming left V 5 bases short and J 4 bases short, with 14 bases between. CDR3 DNA: TGTGCCAGCAGTCCCCAGACATCTCTTAATGAAAAACTGTTTTTT. This sequence encodes CASSPQTSLNEKLFF.

This chain joins TRBV7-9 and TRBJ2-1; tentatively, D is TRBD1 (6 bases). Between the trimmed V and J ends, which lost 8 bases and 2 bases, there was a span of 10 bases. Germline CDR1 is SEHNR and CDR2 is FQNEAQ (reference sequence). This CDR3 contains 13 residues. In DNA, the CDR3 is TGTGCCAGCGCCAGGGGCACCTACAATGAGCAGTTCTTC. This translates into CASARGTYNEQFF.

V gene TRBV7-2 combines with J gene TRBJ2-6; 8 nucleotides match TRBD2. The CDR3 spans 18 residues. After removal of 2 bases from V and 0 bases from J, the junction contained 6 bases not matched to a gene. Germline CDR1 is SGHTA and CDR2 is FQGNSA. DNA of the CDR3: TGTGCCAGCAGCTTACTAGCGGGTTCGATCTCTGGGGCCAACGTCCTGACTTTC. Protein product: CASSLLAGSISGANVLTF.

In its sample, this clone was seen a few times. An end of the junction differs from the germline gene, which may be a read error. CDR3 in amino acids: CSSSLGASGGPEQYF. CDR3 sequence (DNA): TGTTCCAGCAGCTTAGGGGCTAGCGGGGGACCTGAGCAGTACTTC. The chain joins TRBV7-9 to TRBJ2-7, with 10 bases fitting TRBD2. The CDR3 is 15 amino acids. Germline V gene data show CDR1 as SEHNR and CDR2 as FQNEAQ (reference sequence).

Concerning this clone: One junction end does not reproduce the germline sequence, and a read error may be involved. The chain recombines TRBV7-7 with TRBJ2-3, with a possible D match to TRBD2 (6 bases). Germline lookup yields CDR1 SSHAT and CDR2 FNYEAQ (reference sequence). The CDR3 has 15 residues. CDR3 nucleotide sequence: TGTGCTAGCAGCTTAAACGGGGGACCTTCAGATACGCAGTATTTT. Its protein product is CASSLNGGPSDTQYF.

The chain employs TRBV7-9 and TRBJ1-1, with D perhaps TRBD1 (5 bases). V was clipped by 5 bases and J by 7 bases, with 14 bases between them. The CDR3 is 13 amino acids. Germline V lookup: CDR1 SEHNR, CDR2 FQNEAQ (reference sequence). This chain's CDR3 is CASSPKRGIEAFF. CDR3 DNA sequence: TGTGCCAGCAGCCCAAAGCGGGGCATTGAAGCTTTCTTT.

V and J are TRBV6-4 and TRBJ2-3, with no clear D. Per the germline V gene, CDR1 is MRHNA and CDR2 is SNTAGT. V lost 6 bases and J 2 bases, leaving 3 bases between the germline ends. The CDR3 runs 11 residues. The CDR3 is CASRHTDTQYF. The CDR3 nucleotides are TGTGCCAGCAGACACACAGATACGCAGTATTTT.

The rearrangement joins TRBV12-5 to TRBJ1-1; 10 positions match TRBD1. This CDR3 has 18 amino acids. Germline V gene sequence: CDR1 LGHNT, CDR2 FRNRAP. J gave up 1 base and V 1 base, and 9 bases lay outside the gene matches. The CDR3 nucleotides read TGTGCTAGTGGTTTGGACCCGGGACAGGGGCACTCGAACACTGAAGCTTTCTTT. Its protein is CASGLDPGQGHSNTEAFF.

This chain joins TRBV5-1 and TRBJ2-3, with D unresolved. This CDR3 spans 12 amino acids. CDR1 is SGHRS and CDR2 is YFSETQ in the germline V gene. V lost 0 bases, J lost 3 bases, and 2 bases lay in between. This chain's CDR3 is CASSLATDTQYF. Written as DNA, the CDR3 is TGCGCCAGCAGCTTGGCAACAGATACGCAGTATTTT.

V is TRBV6-5 and J is TRBJ1-4, with a weak D call TRBD1 (5 bases). Trimming took off 5 bases at V and 12 bases at J, with 13 bases between the two ends. The CDR3 is 12 residues long. Germline V gives CDR1 MNHEY, CDR2 SVGAGI. CDR3 residues: CASSPGGGELFF. CDR3 DNA: TGTGCCAGCAGTCCCGGTGGGGGGGAACTGTTTTTT.

The chain combines TRBV7-2 with TRBJ2-5, with TRBD1 matching 7 bases. Germline V gene sequence: CDR1 SGHTA, CDR2 FQGNSA. The CDR3 runs 16 residues. J lost 3 bases, V lost 3 bases, and 10 bases had no gene match. CDR3 DNA: TGTGCCAGCAGCTTTCTTCGAGGCCAGGGGGAAGAGACCCAGTACTTC. Residues: CASSFLRGQGEETQYF.

This clone turned up a few times. This sequence joins TRBV30 and TRBJ1-2; a possible D gene is TRBD1 (5 bases). Germline CDR1 GTSNPN, CDR2 SVGIG (reference sequence). CDR3 length: 13 amino acids. With 5 bases removed from V and 9 bases from J, the gap between germline ends came to 19 bases. The CDR3: CAWDQGGQGSYTF. CDR3 nucleotide sequence: TGTGCCTGGGACCAGGGAGGGCAAGGAAGCTACACCTTC.

This chain links TRBV4-1 with TRBJ1-1; 7 bases are shared with TRBD1. This CDR3 region has 16 residues. With V trimmed by 1 base and J by 0 bases, 5 bases remained unmatched. The V gene's germline CDR1 is MGHRA and CDR2 YSYEKL. CDR3 nucleotides: TGCGCCAGCAGCCAAGCCGACAGGGCTATGAACACTGAAGCTTTCTTT. Protein sequence: CASSQADRAMNTEAFF.

The chain carries TRBV6-6 and TRBJ2-7; 10 nucleotides match TRBD1. This CDR3 region has 13 residues. Looked up from germline, CDR1 is MNHNY and CDR2 is SVGAGI (reference sequence). V lost 5 bases to trimming and J lost 11 bases; unmatched junction nucleotides: 9. The CDR3 DNA follows: TGTGCCAGCAGTAATTGGGACAGGGGATTTGAGTACTTC. As protein: CASSNWDRGFEYF.

Here the CDR3 reads CSVEDRTGRYGYTF. As DNA, the CDR3 is TGCAGCGTTGAAGATCGGACAGGGAGGTATGGCTACACCTTC. The J gene is TRBJ1-2, the V gene TRBV29-1; 8 nucleotides match TRBD1. Trimming took 0 bases from V and 5 from J; bases not matched to a gene: 5. The CDR3 loop spans 14 amino acids. Per germline, CDR1 SQVTM and CDR2 ANQGSEA.

The V gene is TRBV6-6, the J gene TRBJ1-4; no definite D call. The CDR3 totals 14 residues. V was shortened by 7 bases and J by 5 bases, with 14 bases between the two germline ends. The germline V gene has CDR1 MNHNY and CDR2 SVGAGI (reference sequence). The CDR3 loop is CASIPEATNEKLFF. The CDR3 DNA sequence: TGTGCCAGCATTCCGGAGGCGACGAATGAAAAACTGTTTTTT.

J is TRBJ2-2 and V is TRBV19; 9 positions agree with TRBD1. Germline CDR1 and CDR2: LNHDA and SQIVND (reference sequence). Losses at the gene ends were 9 bases for V and 4 bases for J; bases not matched to a gene: 12. This CDR3 contains 16 residues. As DNA, the CDR3 is TGTGCCAGCCGACTGGGGACAGGGTGGTCCACCGGGGAGCTGTTTTTT. Encoded protein: CASRLGTGWSTGELFF. The variable domain in full, completed from reference TRBV19 and TRBJ2-2, reads DGGITQSPKYLFRKEGQNVTLSCEQNLNHDAMYWYRQDPGQGLRLIYYSQIVNDFQKGDIAEGYSVSREKKESFPLTVTSAQKNPTAFYLCASRLGTGWSTGELFFGEGSRLTVL.

V usage is TRBV18 and J usage is TRBJ2-2; D gene ambiguous. The germline gives CDR1 KGHSH, CDR2 LQKENI. The CDR3 is 16 amino acids. The V end was cut by 0 bases, the J end by 1 base, with 9 bases between. CDR3 in amino acids: CASSPPSGWNTGELFF. The CDR3 DNA reads TGTGCCAGCTCACCACCCTCGGGTTGGAACACCGGGGAGCTGTTTTTT. Together with reference TRBV18 and TRBJ2-2, the CDR3 gives the full variable domain: NAGVMQNPRHLVRRRGQEARLRCSPMKGHSHVYWYRQLPEEGLKFMVYLQKENIIDESGMPKERFSAEFPKEGPSILRIQQVVRGDSAAYFCASSPPSGWNTGELFFGEGSRLTVL.

The chain is built from TRBV6-5 and TRBJ1-2; D may be TRBD1 (6 bases). V was trimmed by 6 bases and J by 8 bases, leaving 19 bases between them. From germline, CDR1 is MNHEY and CDR2 SVGAGI. There are 14 residues in the CDR3. CDR3 residues: CASSPSMGHRGYTF. The CDR3 nucleotides read TGTGCCAGCAGCCCTTCTATGGGACATCGAGGCTACACCTTC.